Sequencing of this T cell receptor beta chain was carried out in a study of TIL therapy for anti-PD-1-resistant metastatic lung cancer (dated by TCRdb to 2020 to 2023). Background for the entire study: Tumors were harvested before any PD-1/PD-L1 blockade; patients then received nivolumab, and those progressing received lymphodepletion, expanded TIL infusion and IL-2. Across the cohort, whole-exome sequencing showed a median non-synonymous tumor mutation burden of more than 1.3 mutations per megabase. Tumor and peripheral blood T cell receptor beta sequencing was used to track clonotypes across tumor, expanded TIL product and serial blood samples. A median age of approximately 55 years (range about 38-75) and a median tumor PD-L1 proportion score of roughly 5.8% were recorded among enrolled patients. Most of the cohort had lung adenocarcinoma, including four EGFR-mutant tumors and two ALK-rearranged tumors, and half of the patients were either current or former smokers.

This clone was found once. Its antigen is not yet known. Nothing much larger sits one base from this clone, and base qualities are not available. This specimen's time point label, interpreted: pre-treatment sample, taken before nivolumab and TIL therapy. Adults with stage 4 NSCLC were enrolled in a dual-center phase I trial from 2017 to early 2020. Samples came from a single-arm, open-label phase I trial of tumor-infiltrating lymphocyte therapy with nivolumab in advanced non-small cell lung cancer. Mononuclear cells from blood collected in EDTA tubes were isolated on a Ficoll gradient and snap-frozen as pellets, and DNA was then extracted using a Qiagen mini-prep kit. The immunoSEQ v3 hsTCRB kit was used to amplify TCR beta CDR3 regions from genomic DNA through bias-controlled multiplex PCR. The TCR libraries were sequenced on an Illumina NextSeq 500 to approximately 1.8 million read pairs for survey level or about 5-6 million read pairs for deep level. As for the original processing: V, D and J genes were assigned, non-productive sequences were removed, and clonality was reported by immunoSEQ Analyzer software. Repertoires of infused TIL and blood were compared using productive Simpson clonality and the Morisita overlap index of productive TRB rearrangements. Absolute clonotype counts in blood were estimated as lymphocyte count times CD3+ fraction times the clone's productive frequency. TCRdb took over this immuneACCESS table, retaining in-frame rearrangements with V and J assigned. Such tables are incomplete; in checked studies, under half of the missing clones stem from an unresolved V gene, and the remainder is unexplained. V and J calls and clone size are those listed in that table; D and trimming were worked out from the DNA. The sample table contains 55,000 to 65,000 clones; only one count was recorded for under 75% of them. 6% to 7% of the sample comes from the top ten.

The investigation overall reported the following: Clonotypes from the infused TIL partially replaced the baseline peripheral repertoire and then declined over months, and persistence showed no apparent association with response. Generalizability was limited because the cohort was highly selected, with more treatment-naive, never-smoker and oncogene-addicted patients included than is typical. The study protocol defined all tumor marker inferences as exploratory.

V is cut back by 3 bases and J by 3 bases, with 8 bases in the junction unmatched. The CDR3 spans 17 residues, from the cysteine through the phenylalanine. Only the CDR3 portion is preserved as DNA: 51 bases, with reading frame beginning at the first base. As encoded in the germline V gene, CDR1 is MDHEN while CDR2 is SYDVKM. The clonotype originates from a person aged 25-80 years with non-small cell lung cancer. The V gene is TRBV28 and the J gene is TRBJ2-3; the junction holds 11 bases that match TRBD2. This specimen was blood, taken at baseline. CDR3 region: CASSLLRSGGATDTQYF. The nucleotide sequence reads TGTGCCAGCAGTTTGCTCCGTAGCGGGGGGGCGACAGATACGCAGTATTTT.